The sequence of this T cell receptor beta chain was determined in a study of T cell responses to AZD1222 COVID-19 vaccine. Using immunoSEQ multiplex PCR, the repertoire was profiled, and TCRdb retains in-frame clones only, with some absent. Here the sample spans roughly 200,000 clones, 70% to 90% being singletons. The clonotype was recovered from an adult in good health. Sequenced here: peripheral blood, sampled on day 0 of AZD1222 vaccination.

In nucleotides, the CDR3 is TGTGCCAGCAGCTCGCGGGACAGGGGAATGGGGCACACTGAAGCTTTCTTT. Encoded protein: CASSSRDRGMGHTEAFF. The rearrangement links TRBV7-9 to TRBJ1-1; the match to TRBD1 covers 10 bases. CDR3 length: 17 amino acids. Looked up from germline, CDR1 is SEHNR and CDR2 is FQNEAQ (reference sequence). V trimming: 4 bases; J trimming: 3 bases; junction bases outside the gene matches: 11.